The clone carrying this TCR beta chain has just a few counts. This CDR3 is built from 14 residues. Trimming pared 4 bases from V and 0 bases from J, leaving 7 bases between. This entry comes from a study of blood T cells in healthy people across ages. Together with a sample-barcoded 5' primer, a J-beta primer mix was included in a second PCR lasting about 7 to 11 cycles. Each CDR3 protein is one row after TCRdb ran MiXCR on the 5' RACE reads. The profile shows just under 550,000 distinct CDR3 sequences, less than 25% of them singletons. The same sample was also used in a study of T cells of mothers and their children. Per that paper: Samples were obtained from three healthy Caucasian mothers and their six children.

This chain uses TRBV23-1 with TRBJ2-1; D gene uncertain. Being an ORF, TRBV23-1 has a function that is uncertain. The sequence was collected from a boy between 5 and 17 years old in good health. Sequencing was performed on blood. This chain's CDR3 is CASSPFSSYNEQFF. The CDR3, as DNA: TGCGCCAGCAGTCCCTTCAGCTCCTACAATGAGCAGTTCTTC.